These 12 T cell receptor beta chains came from one sample sequenced in a study of CD8+CD57+ T cells in acquired aplastic anemia. Genomic DNA provided the template from which TCR beta VDJ and CDR3 profiles were obtained. A single record per CDR3 protein comes from TCRdb applying MiXCR to the reads. The sample has around 200,000 distinct CDR3 sequences, 48% seen once. An expansion of CD8+CD57+ cells by flow cytometry had been shown in patients chosen for sequencing. Sequencing was carried out using sorted CD4+, CD8+, or CD8+CD57+ T cells (not recorded which) from PBMCs. The receptors here all came from a human donor with aplastic anemia.

A single count supports this clonotype. The rearrangement joins TRBV12-3 or TRBV12-4 to TRBJ2-3; 11 bases align to TRBD2. V shed 6 bases, J shed 6 bases, and the junction held 20 bases outside the gene matches. The CDR3 consists of 19 residues. CDR3 in DNA: TGTGCCAGCAGGTGGGGGGTGGGACTAGCGGACCCCTCGGGGGATACGCAGTATTTT. This codes for CASRWGVGLADPSGDTQYF.

To note about this clonotype: Germline is not matched at one junction end, which may reflect a read error. The chain uses TRBV5-5 and TRBJ2-3, with 10 bases fitting TRBD1. The CDR3 loop spans 15 amino acids. Germline V lookup: CDR1 SGHKS, CDR2 YYEKEE (reference sequence). The chain's CDR3 is CASSSRDRGTDTHYF. The CDR3 coding sequence is TGTGCCAGCAGCTCCCGGGACAGGGGCACAGATACGCATTATTTT.

This clonotype was seen many times. The gene calls are TRBV11-2 and TRBJ2-3, with 12 bases lining up with TRBD2. The ends lost 6 bases at V and 3 bases at J; junction bases unmatched: 4. Germline loops: CDR1 SGHAT, CDR2 FQNNGV. The CDR3 is made up of 15 amino acids. CDR3 in DNA: TGTGCCAGCAGTCTAGCGGGGGGGCGGACAGATACGCAGTATTTT. Translation gives CASSLAGGRTDTQYF.

V and J are TRBV2 and TRBJ2-7; 7 nucleotides agree with TRBD1. The CDR3 totals 13 residues. Trimming at V came to 4 bases and at J to 5 bases, leaving 5 bases not matched to a gene. Germline-derived CDR1 and CDR2 are SNHLY and FYNNEI. The CDR3 spells CASSGQGTNEQYF. The CDR3 DNA reads as TGTGCCAGCAGTGGACAGGGTACAAACGAGCAGTACTTC.

This clonotype occurred many times. The chain recombines TRBV7-9 with TRBJ1-1; 7 nucleotides align to TRBD1. Germline V lookup: CDR1 SEHNR, CDR2 FQNEAQ (reference sequence). The length of the CDR3 is 15 residues. Germline trimming cut 2 bases from V and 0 bases from J; bases unmatched to any gene: 3. This CDR3 reads CASSLLGQVNTEAFF. The CDR3 DNA reads as TGTGCCAGCAGCTTATTAGGACAGGTGAACACTGAAGCTTTCTTT. The full variable domain, with the rest looked up from reference TRBV7-9 and TRBJ1-1, is DTGVSQNPRHKITKRGQNVTFRCDPISEHNRLYWYRQTLGQGPEFLTYFQNEAQLEKSRLLSDRFSAERPKGSFSTLEIQRTEQGDSAMYLCASSLLGQVNTEAFFGQGTRLTVV.

This rearrangement joins TRBV29-1 to TRBJ2-7, with D possibly being TRBD1 (6 bases). V was shortened by 4 bases and J by 5 bases, with 9 bases between the two germline ends. The CDR3 contains 11 residues. Per germline, CDR1 SQVTM and CDR2 ANQGSEA. The CDR3 region is CSVVTGHEQYF. The DNA of the CDR3 is TGCAGCGTTGTAACAGGGCACGAGCAGTACTTC.

This clonotype was recorded many times. V and J are TRBV6-1 and TRBJ2-3; 9 bases map to TRBD2. Germline V gene sequence: CDR1 MNHNS, CDR2 SASEGT. V trimming: 5 bases; J trimming: 6 bases; junction bases outside the gene matches: 12. The CDR3 is 16 residues long. Written as DNA, the CDR3 is TGTGCCAGCAGTAAGGGACTAGCCCAAACACATGATACGCAGTATTTT. Translating it yields CASSKGLAQTHDTQYF.

This sequence joins TRBV2 and TRBJ1-5; D perhaps matches TRBD1 (5 bases). Per the germline V gene, CDR1 is SNHLY and CDR2 is FYNNEI. V was trimmed by 6 bases and J by 3 bases, leaving 9 bases between them. The CDR3 consists of 13 residues. In DNA, the CDR3 is TGTGCCAGCAGGGGACCTCTCAATCAGCCCCAGCATTTT. Translating it yields CASRGPLNQPQHF.

The chain has TRBV29-1 and TRBJ1-2; weak D call: TRBD1 (6 bases). Per the germline V gene, CDR1 is SQVTM and CDR2 is ANQGSEA. The CDR3 contains 14 residues. Trimming pared 5 bases from V and 4 bases from J, leaving 17 bases between. CDR3 sequence: CSVTGTPQVYGYTF. The CDR3 nucleotides read TGCAGCGTTACCGGGACACCACAGGTCTATGGCTACACCTTC.

V is TRBV7-2 and J is TRBJ2-1; the D call may be TRBD1 or TRBD2 (7 bases each). CDR3 length equals 15 residues. Trimming stripped 0 bases from V and 8 bases from J, with 14 bases between. Germline lookup yields CDR1 SGHTA and CDR2 FQGNSA. The CDR3 DNA follows: TGTGCCAGCAGCTTAGCACAGGGGAGGGGGTATGAGCAGTTCTTC. Translation: CASSLAQGRGYEQFF.

The V and J genes are TRBV14 and TRBJ2-1, with TRBD1 identical over 11 bases. V lost 1 base, J lost 5 bases, and 4 bases stayed unmatched. Germline CDR1 is SGHDN and CDR2 is FVKESK. The CDR3 consists of 16 residues. CDR3: CASSQVPGQGDNEQFF. CDR3 DNA sequence: TGTGCCAGCAGCCAAGTACCGGGACAGGGGGACAATGAGCAGTTCTTC.

The CDR3 sequence is CAISGSPTSGGAGEQFF. CDR3 DNA: TGTGCCATCAGTGGATCGCCCACTAGCGGGGGGGCCGGTGAGCAGTTCTTC. This chain connects TRBV10-3 to TRBJ2-1; TRBD2 agrees at 13 bases. CDR1 ENHRY and CDR2 SYGVKD come from the germline V gene. The CDR3 extends over 17 amino acids. The V segment lost 4 bases and the J segment 9 bases; nucleotides outside the gene matches: 12.